This TCR beta chain stems from a study of regulatory T cells in long-lasting Graves disease. As for the study in general: Over-5-year antithyroid drug use with positive TSH receptor antibodies defined persistent Graves' disease in the study. Broader study findings: Accuracy was possibly reduced by small sample size.

The table lists this clonotype with a few counts. The antigen remains unidentified. The sample's time point: persistent/refractory GD, antithyroid drugs over 5 years with positive TRAb. The TCR library used RNA extracted from PBMCs. Roughly 10 milliliters of peripheral blood were drawn into EDTA tubes. Through Arm-PCR of CDR3 regions and iRepertoire HTBI primers, TCR beta libraries were built. Original data processing: The identification of 60 or so TRBV and approximately 15 TRBJ segments was made across samples. TCRdb re-called the multiplex PCR reads through MiXCR, storing one row per CDR3 protein. It is TCRdb's table, rather than the study itself, that gives the V and J calls and clone size. The sample shows some 440,000 distinct CDR3 sequences, around 20% of them seen only once. V was shortened by 1 base and J by 3 bases, with 9 bases between the two germline ends. The CDR3 is made up of 15 amino acids.

The source of this sequence is a female donor with Graves disease. The chain is built from TRBV12-3 or TRBV12-4 and TRBJ2-2; D not resolved. The sample was peripheral blood mononuclear cells (PBMCs), taken when the disease was refractory, from a patient treated with antithyroid drugs. CDR3: CASSLGREDTGELFF. In DNA form, the CDR3 reads TGTGCCAGCAGTTTAGGGCGCGAGGACACCGGGGAGCTGTTTTTT.